This entry lists 24 T cell receptor beta chains sequenced from one sample in a study of response to subunit inactivated influenza vaccine. Each CDR3 protein gets one entry after TCRdb re-called the RT-PCR reads with MiXCR. The table has about 180,000 distinct CDR3 sequences, around 9% seen once. The sample in question was non-naive T cells sorted from PBMCs, obtained on the day of vaccination. The receptor source for this set is a man aged 45-60 years who received an inactivated influenza vaccine.

The V call is TRBV20-1, the J call TRBJ1-4; TRBD1 matches 8 bases. Germline V CDR1 and CDR2: DFQATT, SNEGSKA (reference sequence). Unmatched junction bases numbered 13, after V lost 5 bases and J lost 5 bases. This CDR3 has 16 amino acids. DNA of the CDR3: TGCAGTGCTTCCGGACGTCAGGGGGCCCTAAATGAAAAACTGTTTTTT. It translates to CSASGRQGALNEKLFF.

This clonotype was detected ten times or more. The chain links TRBV20-1 to TRBJ1-5; TRBD1 is a possible D gene (6 bases). The CDR3 spans 13 residues. V lost 3 bases and J 5 bases, leaving 11 bases between the germline ends. CDR1 and CDR2 (germline): DFQATT, SNEGSKA (reference sequence). The CDR3 spells CSASRGWDQPQHF. The CDR3 bases are TGCAGTGCTAGCAGGGGATGGGATCAGCCCCAGCATTTT.

The V call is TRBV4-2, the J call TRBJ2-7; 9 bases match TRBD1. V lost 3 bases, J lost 6 bases, and 9 bases stayed unmatched. Germline values: CDR1 LGHNA, CDR2 YNFKEQ. This CDR3 has 15 amino acids. CDR3 loop: CASSQGQGGSSEQYF. The CDR3 DNA follows: TGTGCCAGCAGCCAGGGACAGGGTGGATCGAGCGAGCAGTACTTC.

The V call is TRBV15, the J call TRBJ1-2; D is ambiguous. This CDR3 has 16 residues. Germline-derived CDR1 and CDR2 are LNHNV and YYDKDF (reference sequence). Trimming took off 6 bases at V and 11 bases at J, with 28 bases between the two ends. CDR3 nucleotides: TGTGCCACCAGTAACCGGGCCCATATGCAAGGAATCTCGTACACCTTC. As protein: CATSNRAHMQGISYTF.

This clonotype was counted at least ten times. This sequence joins TRBV5-1 and TRBJ2-5; the match to TRBD2 covers 7 bases. V dropped 0 bases and J dropped 5; count of bases not matched to a gene: 10. From germline, CDR1 is SGHRS and CDR2 YFSETQ. The CDR3 covers 16 residues. The CDR3 DNA follows: TGCGCCAGCAGCTTGGGTCGAATAGCGGGTGGCGAGACCCAGTACTTC. Its protein is CASSLGRIAGGETQYF.

In its sample, this clonotype was seen a few times. This sequence joins TRBV5-1 and TRBJ2-3; 9 bases map to TRBD1. Per germline, CDR1 SGHRS and CDR2 YFSETQ. With V trimmed by 3 bases and J by 3 bases, 14 bases remained unmatched. The length of the CDR3 is 18 residues. In DNA form, the CDR3 reads TGCGCCAGCAGCTCTCCCCCGGGACAGGGCTCGCTTACAGATACGCAGTATTTT. Its protein is CASSSPPGQGSLTDTQYF.

This clonotype showed up many times. This chain joins TRBV11-2 and TRBJ2-3, with D possibly matching TRBD2 (5 bases). This CDR3 is 18 amino acids long. Germline CDR1 and CDR2: SGHAT and FQNNGV. Trimming took 4 bases from V and 7 from J, leaving 27 bases between them. CDR3 bases: TGTGCCAGCAGCTCCTCCGGACTCTTATCTACCCCCTCATATACGCAGTATTTT. Residues: CASSSSGLLSTPSYTQYF. The entire variable domain, with the rest obtained from reference TRBV11-2 and TRBJ2-3, is as follows: EAGVAQSPRYKIIEKRQSVAFWCNPISGHATLYWYQQILGQGPKLLIQFQNNGVVDDSQLPKDRFSAERLKGVDSTLKIQPAKLEDSAVYLCASSSSGLLSTPSYTQYFGPGTRLTVL.

This chain joins TRBV27 and TRBJ1-4, with 12 bases fitting TRBD1. Germline V gives CDR1 MNHEY, CDR2 SMNVEV (reference sequence). This CDR3 spans 14 amino acids. Germline trimming cut 4 bases from V and 10 bases from J; bases unmatched to any gene: 4. The DNA for the CDR3 is TGTGCCAGCAGTTCGGGACAGGGGGCGGGAAAACTGTTTTTT. Protein: CASSSGQGAGKLFF.

The chain has TRBV4-1 and TRBJ2-2, with 12 bases identical to TRBD1. The ends lost 0 bases at V and 4 bases at J; junction bases unmatched: 3. The CDR3 contains 17 residues. Germline V lookup: CDR1 MGHRA, CDR2 YSYEKL. CDR3 DNA sequence: TGCGCCAGCAGCCAAGAAGGGACAGGGGGCAGCACCGGGGAGCTGTTTTTT. This codes for CASSQEGTGGSTGELFF.

This clonotype was recorded a few times. The chain recombines TRBV20-1 with TRBJ2-7; TRBD2 aligns across 13 bases. CDR3 length equals 14 residues. Trimming at V came to 5 bases and at J to 7 bases, leaving 8 bases not matched to a gene. Germline CDR1 DFQATT, CDR2 SNEGSKA (reference sequence). The CDR3 sequence: CSADGLAGEREQYF. In DNA form, the CDR3 reads TGCAGTGCTGATGGACTAGCGGGAGAGCGTGAGCAGTACTTC.

There are many counts of this clonotype. V and J are TRBV28 and TRBJ2-7; 10 bases fit TRBD2. The length of the CDR3 is 14 residues. V was pared by 7 bases and J by 7 bases, with 10 bases of the junction left unmatched. From germline, CDR1 is MDHEN and CDR2 SYDVKM. CDR3 amino acids: CASMEEREGGEQYF. The CDR3 DNA reads as TGTGCCAGCATGGAGGAGCGGGAGGGTGGTGAGCAGTACTTC.

This clonotype has at least ten counts. The chain joins TRBV7-2 to TRBJ1-1; D gene unclear. This CDR3 comprises 15 residues. Germline CDR1 SGHTA, CDR2 FQGNSA. The CDR3 DNA reads as TGTGCTATCCAGCGCATGGGCAGGACGAACACTGAAGCTTTCTTT. Its protein is CAIQRMGRTNTEAFF. The full variable domain, completed using reference TRBV7-2 and TRBJ1-1, is GAGVSQSPSNKVTEKGKDVELRCDPISGHTALYWYRQSLGQGLEFLIYFQGNSAPDKSGLPSDRFSAERTGGSVSTLTIQRTQQEDSAVYLCAIQRMGRTNTEAFFGQGTRLTVV.

The sample holds many counts of this clonotype. The gene calls are TRBV6-4 and TRBJ2-1, with 12 bases lining up with TRBD2. CDR1 MRHNA and CDR2 SNTAGT come from the germline V gene. The length of the CDR3 is 15 residues. After removal of 4 bases from V and 5 bases from J, the junction contained 3 bases not matched to a gene. CDR3 sequence: CASSAGLAGNNEQFF. CDR3 nucleotide sequence: TGTGCCAGCAGTGCCGGACTAGCGGGAAACAATGAGCAGTTCTTC.

This clonotype was seen many times. This rearrangement joins TRBV7-2 to TRBJ2-1; maybe TRBD2 (5 bases). Deletions cut 5 bases from V and 7 bases from J, with 15 bases between. This CDR3 has 14 amino acids. Germline V gene data show CDR1 as SGHTA and CDR2 as FQGNSA. The CDR3 sequence is CASSPSPAVNEQFF. As DNA, the CDR3 is TGTGCCAGCAGCCCCTCCCCAGCGGTGAATGAGCAGTTCTTC.

At least ten counts were recorded for this clonotype. This chain links TRBV12-3 or TRBV12-4 with TRBJ2-3, with unresolved D. The CDR3 totals 12 residues. V lost 7 bases and J lost 2, with 7 bases in between. As DNA, the CDR3 is TGTGCCAGCACCAGGTCCACAGATACGCAGTATTTT. It codes for CASTRSTDTQYF.

This clonotype was seen many times. The chain has TRBV6-2 or TRBV6-3 and TRBJ2-1; 7 positions agree with TRBD2. CDR1 and CDR2 from the germline V gene are MNHEY and SVGEGT. The CDR3 has 15 amino acids. J lost 2 bases, V lost 7 bases, and 8 bases had no gene match. CDR3 in DNA: TGTGCCAGCAAAAGGAGGGAGGGACCCTACAATGAGCAGTTCTTC. The encoded protein is CASKRREGPYNEQFF.

This clonotype was counted a few times. The chain carries TRBV6-2 or TRBV6-3 and TRBJ1-5; 7 bases align to TRBD1. The CDR3 extends over 14 amino acids. Trimming took 6 bases from V and 5 from J; bases not matched to a gene: 7. Germline V gene lookup returns CDR1 MNHEY and CDR2 SVGEGT. CDR3 nucleotides: TGTGCCAGCAGGCCGACAGGGAACGATCAGCCCCAGCATTTT. This gives the protein CASRPTGNDQPQHF.

This clonotype was counted at least ten times. The chain is built from TRBV6-2 or TRBV6-3 and TRBJ2-1, with TRBD2 identical over 9 bases. CDR1 MNHEY and CDR2 SVGEGT come from the germline V gene. This CDR3 has 15 residues. V lost 6 bases, J lost 6 bases, and 9 bases stayed unmatched. CDR3 protein: CASSLSGSSGNEQFF. CDR3 bases: TGTGCCAGCAGCCTTAGCGGGAGCTCTGGCAATGAGCAGTTCTTC.

The gene calls are TRBV28 and TRBJ1-2; D may be TRBD1 (5 bases). Deletions cut 7 bases from V and 4 bases from J, with 19 bases between. This CDR3 has 15 residues. From germline, CDR1 is MDHEN and CDR2 SYDVKM. This CDR3 reads CASTSPGPVGYGYTF. The DNA for the CDR3 is TGTGCCAGCACCTCGCCGGGACCCGTCGGCTATGGCTACACCTTC.

The rearrangement uses TRBV20-1 and TRBJ2-3, with 11 bases identical to TRBD2. V dropped 0 bases and J dropped 6; count of bases not matched to a gene: 5. Germline V lookup: CDR1 DFQATT, CDR2 SNEGSKA (reference sequence). CDR3 length equals 15 residues. The CDR3 loop is CSARDSGRATDTQYF. CDR3 coding DNA: TGCAGTGCTAGAGATAGCGGGAGGGCCACCGATACGCAGTATTTT.

For this clonotype: This likely comes from a read error, as the CDR3 has no conserved phenylalanine or tryptophan at its end. The rearrangement joins TRBV28 to TRBJ2-1; 8 bases agree with TRBD2. The length of the CDR3 is 14 residues. The junction had 8 bases not matched to a gene; V was cut back by 6 bases and J by 7 bases. Germline assignment: CDR1 MDHEN and CDR2 SYDVKM. DNA of the CDR3: TGTGCCAGCAGAACCGGGACTAGGGGGAATGAGCAGTTCCTC. Its protein product is CASRTGTRGNEQFL.

The V call is TRBV6-1, the J call TRBJ2-7, with 10 bases lining up with TRBD2. Per the germline V gene, CDR1 is MNHNS and CDR2 is SASEGT. This CDR3 has 14 amino acids. With V trimmed by 7 bases and J by 3 bases, 6 bases remained unmatched. The CDR3 coding sequence is TGTGCCAGCACCGCTAGCGGGAGATTCTACGAGCAGTACTTC. Translating gives CASTASGRFYEQYF.

In this sample, this clonotype turned up many times. One junction end does not reproduce the germline sequence, and a read error may be involved. This chain joins TRBV10-3 and TRBJ2-4; D tentatively fits TRBD1 or TRBD2 (6 bases each). Germline CDR1 is ENHRY and CDR2 is SYGVKD. The CDR3 is made up of 12 amino acids. The CDR3 loop reads CAISGQSGGLTF. The CDR3 DNA follows: TGTGCCATCAGTGGACAGTCCGGGGGCCTTACCTTC.

In this sample, this clonotype turned up many times. The gene calls are TRBV5-8 and TRBJ2-5, with TRBD2 matching over 10 bases. The CDR3 loop spans 14 amino acids. Unmatched junction bases numbered 5, after V lost 4 bases and J lost 5 bases. CDR1 SGHTS and CDR2 YDEGEE come from the germline V gene. In DNA form, the CDR3 reads TGTGCCAGCAGCCAAGGGACTAGCGCGGAGACCCAGTACTTC. It specifies CASSQGTSAETQYF.